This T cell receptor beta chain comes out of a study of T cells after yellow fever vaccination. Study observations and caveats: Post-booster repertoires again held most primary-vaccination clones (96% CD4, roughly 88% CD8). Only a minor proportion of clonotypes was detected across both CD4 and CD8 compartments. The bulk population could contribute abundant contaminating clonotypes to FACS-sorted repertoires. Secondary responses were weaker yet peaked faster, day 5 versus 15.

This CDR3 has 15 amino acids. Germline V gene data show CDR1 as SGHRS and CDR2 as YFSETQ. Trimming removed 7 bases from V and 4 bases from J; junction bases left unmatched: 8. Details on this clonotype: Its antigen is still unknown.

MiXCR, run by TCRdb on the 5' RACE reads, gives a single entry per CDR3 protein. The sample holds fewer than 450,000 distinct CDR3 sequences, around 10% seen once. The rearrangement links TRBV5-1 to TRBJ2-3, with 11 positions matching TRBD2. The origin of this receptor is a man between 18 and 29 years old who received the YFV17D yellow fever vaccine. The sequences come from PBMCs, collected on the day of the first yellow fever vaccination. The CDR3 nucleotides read TGCGCCAGCGGCGTAGGACTAGCGGGCGCAGATACGCAGTATTTT. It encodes CASGVGLAGADTQYF.